The subject of this entry is one TCR beta chain. The data belong to a study of blood T cell repertoires in COVID-19. Study-level background: Researchers got acute and convalescent COVID-19 samples from the United States, Italy and Spain. In each case, the material was cDNA or gDNA derived from T cells, B-cell-depleted T cells, or PBMCs.

There are 13 residues in the CDR3. Trimming took off 3 bases at V and 4 bases at J, with 9 bases between the two ends. The germline V gene encodes CDR1 MNHNS and CDR2 SASEGT. In the source study's methods: Estimated nucleated cell counts came from reference gene primer amplification. Sequencing used immunoSEQ multiplex PCR; TCRdb keeps in-frame clones, though not all of them. V, J and clone size were drawn from that table, and D and trimming were deduced from the DNA. In the table there are about 83,000 clones, around 86% of which are singletons. Material: peripheral blood. The TCR sequence derives from a man at least 80 years old with active or convalescent COVID-19. The J gene is TRBJ1-1, the V gene TRBV6-1; D is perhaps TRBD1 (5 bases). The CDR3 spells CASSDRGITEAFF. DNA for the CDR3: TGTGCCAGCAGTGATAGGGGTATCACTGAAGCTTTCTTT.